This T cell receptor (beta chain) was captured by sequencing in a study of blood T cell repertoires in COVID-19. In the study overall: Collection of acute and convalescent COVID-19 samples took place in the United States, Italy and Spain. PBMCs, B-cell-depleted T cells, or T cells were the source of the cDNA or gDNA that made up the material.

The data were produced by immunoSEQ multiplex PCR, yet TCRdb's version contains in-frame clones alone and is incomplete. The sample has around 130,000 clones, more than 75% seen once. From germline, CDR1 is SGHDT and CDR2 YYEEEE. Trimming took 0 bases from V and 1 from J, leaving 8 bases between them. The CDR3 length is 14 residues. The source of this sequence is a woman aged 50 to 60 who had recovered from COVID-19. V and J are TRBV5-6 and TRBJ2-7; perhaps TRBD1 as D (5 bases). Sample: peripheral blood. CDR3 region: CASSLDRQSYEQYF. DNA for the CDR3: TGTGCCAGCAGCTTGGACCGACAGTCCTACGAGCAGTACTTC.